Sequencing of this T cell receptor (beta chain) was carried out in a study of CD8 T cells in ankylosing spondylitis (dated 2017 in TCRdb). With regard to the full study: The study profiled T cell receptor beta repertoires in healthy donors and ankylosing spondylitis patients to find disease-linked TCR variants. In total, the full study cohort was made up of approximately 99 healthy donors and 25 or so ankylosing spondylitis patients. Peripheral blood samples were taken, and synovial fluid was additionally collected from ankylosing spondylitis patients. Broader findings and caveats from the paper: Some TCR beta motif variants had previously been reported in synovial fluid and blood of reactive arthritis patients, which suggested common disease-initiation mechanisms. A CD8+ phenotype was shown by the disease-linked clones, which were found at relatively low frequencies in peripheral blood. Blood from ankylosing spondylitis patients appeared to be characterized by a TCR beta motif composed of about eight highly homologous amino acid variants. According to the report, matched synovial fluid samples from ankylosing spondylitis patients were significantly enriched for the disease-linked clones.

The sequencer was an Illumina HiSeq 2500. TCR beta libraries were prepared by quantitative 5'-RACE with molecular barcodes. As for how the authors treated the data: Disease-linked TCR variants were identified with a new computational method built on a probabilistic model of VDJ rearrangement. TCRdb cleaned the public reads at Q25 with fastp, built clones with MiXCR and kept in-frame beta chains. Rows are unified per CDR3 protein, each entry keeping the most common DNA and genes. In this record, the V and J calls reflect TCRdb's handling and not the investigators' own analysis. In this sample the table shows some 840,000 distinct CDR3 sequences, roughly 10% of which occur a single time. 0.45% to 0.6% of the sample is in the top ten clones. From the cysteine through the phenylalanine, the CDR3 covers 18 amino acids. Just CDR3 DNA is preserved here, 54 bases in frame from base 1. The V end gives up 10 bases and the J end 6 bases, leaving 21 bases in the junction not matched to a gene. Looking up the germline V gene yields CDR1 ENHRY and CDR2 SYGVKD.

As for this clonotype: No antigen is known for it. No per-base quality is available; no much larger clone lies one base away.

The TCR comes from a male donor with ankylosing spondylitis. The sequenced material came from blood, either unsorted or a sorted T cell fraction (not recorded which). Recombination linked TRBV10-3 to TRBJ1-5; TRBD1 aligns with 10 central bases. The CDR3 here reads CATKKEPRGQGVTQPQHF. The nucleotides are TGTGCCACCAAAAAGGAACCCCGAGGACAGGGGGTGACTCAGCCCCAGCATTTT.